This T cell receptor beta chain emerged from a study of blood T cell repertoires in COVID-19. There are 13 residues in the CDR3. Per the germline V gene, CDR1 is LGHDT and CDR2 is YNNKEL (reference sequence). Trimming cost V 5 bases and J 4 bases, with 11 bases left between them. Clones were read by immunoSEQ multiplex PCR, and TCRdb kept only the in-frame ones, dropping some. The sample includes 220,000 or so clones, more than 65% of them seen just once. This receptor was taken from a woman aged 80 or older with acute or convalescent COVID-19. The genes are TRBV3-1 (or the pseudogene TRBV3-2) and TRBJ1-2, with a weak D call TRBD1 (5 bases). Sequencing was done on a sample of peripheral blood. CDR3 sequence: CASSSRGGYGYTF. The CDR3 nucleotides are TGTGCCAGCAGCTCTCGGGGGGGCTATGGCTACACCTTC.